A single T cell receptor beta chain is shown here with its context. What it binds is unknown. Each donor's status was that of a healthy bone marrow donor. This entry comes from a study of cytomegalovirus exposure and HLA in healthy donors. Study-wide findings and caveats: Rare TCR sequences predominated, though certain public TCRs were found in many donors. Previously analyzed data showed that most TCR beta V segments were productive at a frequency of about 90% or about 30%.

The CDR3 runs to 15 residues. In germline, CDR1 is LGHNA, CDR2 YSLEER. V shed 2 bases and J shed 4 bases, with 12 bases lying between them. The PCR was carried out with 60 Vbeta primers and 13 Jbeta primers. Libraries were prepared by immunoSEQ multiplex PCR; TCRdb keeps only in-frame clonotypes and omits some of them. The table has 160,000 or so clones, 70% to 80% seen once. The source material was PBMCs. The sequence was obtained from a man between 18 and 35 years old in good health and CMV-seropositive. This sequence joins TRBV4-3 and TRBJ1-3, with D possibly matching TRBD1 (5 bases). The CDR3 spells CASSQSPGRGNTIYF. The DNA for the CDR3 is TGCGCCAGCAGCCAATCCCCAGGGAGGGGAAACACCATATATTTT.